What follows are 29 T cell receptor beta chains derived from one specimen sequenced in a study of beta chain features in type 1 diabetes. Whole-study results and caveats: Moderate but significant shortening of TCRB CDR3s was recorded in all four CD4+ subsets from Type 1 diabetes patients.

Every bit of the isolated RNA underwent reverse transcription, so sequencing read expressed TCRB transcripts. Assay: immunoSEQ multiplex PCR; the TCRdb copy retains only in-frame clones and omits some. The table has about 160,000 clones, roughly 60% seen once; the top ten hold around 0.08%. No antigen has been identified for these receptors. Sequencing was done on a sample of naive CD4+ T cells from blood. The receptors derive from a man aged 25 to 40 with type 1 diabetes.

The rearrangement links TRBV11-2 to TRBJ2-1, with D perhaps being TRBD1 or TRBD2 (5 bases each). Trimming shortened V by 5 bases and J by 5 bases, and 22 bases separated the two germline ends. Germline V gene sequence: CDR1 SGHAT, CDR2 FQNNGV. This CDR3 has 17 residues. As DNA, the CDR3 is TGTGCCAGCAGCCCGAGGGGTCGGCTGGAAAGGAACAATGAGCAGTTCTTC. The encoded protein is CASSPRGRLERNNEQFF.

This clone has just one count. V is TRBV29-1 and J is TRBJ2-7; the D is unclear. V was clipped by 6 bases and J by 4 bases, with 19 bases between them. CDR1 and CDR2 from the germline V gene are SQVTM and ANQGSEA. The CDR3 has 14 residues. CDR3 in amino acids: CSVVGTSAKYEQYF. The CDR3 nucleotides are TGCAGCGTGGTGGGAACGAGCGCTAAGTACGAGCAGTACTTC.

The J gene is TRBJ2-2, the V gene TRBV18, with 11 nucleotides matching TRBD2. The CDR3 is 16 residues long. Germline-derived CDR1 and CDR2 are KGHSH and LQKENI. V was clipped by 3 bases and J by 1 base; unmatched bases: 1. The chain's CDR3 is CASSPGLAGNTGELFF. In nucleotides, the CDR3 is TGTGCCAGCTCACCCGGACTAGCGGGGAACACCGGGGAGCTGTTTTTT.

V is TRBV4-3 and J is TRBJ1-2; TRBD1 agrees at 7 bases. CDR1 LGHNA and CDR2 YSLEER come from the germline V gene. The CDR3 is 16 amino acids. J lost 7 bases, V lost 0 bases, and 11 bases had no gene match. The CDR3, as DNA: TGCGCCAGCAGCCAAGAGGAAAACAGGGGCAGAGGTGGCTACACCTTC. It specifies CASSQEENRGRGGYTF.

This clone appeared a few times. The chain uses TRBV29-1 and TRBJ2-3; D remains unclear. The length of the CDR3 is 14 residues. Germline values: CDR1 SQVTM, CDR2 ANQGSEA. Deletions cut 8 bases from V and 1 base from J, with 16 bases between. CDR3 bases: TGCAGCCCCCGCCGGAACTCCTGCACAGATACGCAGTATTTT. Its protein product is CSPRRNSCTDTQYF.

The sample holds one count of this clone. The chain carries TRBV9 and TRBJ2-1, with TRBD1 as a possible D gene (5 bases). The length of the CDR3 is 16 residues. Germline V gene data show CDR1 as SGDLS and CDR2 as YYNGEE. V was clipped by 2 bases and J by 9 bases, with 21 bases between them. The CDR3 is CASSVARSSLQGEQFF. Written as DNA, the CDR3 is TGTGCCAGCAGCGTGGCGCGCAGCTCGCTCCAGGGTGAGCAGTTCTTC.

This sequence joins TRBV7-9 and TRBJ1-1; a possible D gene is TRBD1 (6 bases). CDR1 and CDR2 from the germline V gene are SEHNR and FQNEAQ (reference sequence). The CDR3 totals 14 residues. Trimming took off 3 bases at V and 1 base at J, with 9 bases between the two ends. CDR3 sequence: CASSFSQGNTEAFF. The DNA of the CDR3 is TGTGCCAGCAGCTTTTCACAGGGGAACACTGAAGCTTTCTTT.

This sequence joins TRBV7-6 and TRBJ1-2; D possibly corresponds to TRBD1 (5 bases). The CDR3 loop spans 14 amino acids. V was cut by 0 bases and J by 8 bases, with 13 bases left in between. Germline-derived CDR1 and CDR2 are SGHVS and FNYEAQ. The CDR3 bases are TGTGCCAGCAGCTTAGCGGGGCCGGGCCGGGGCTACACCTTC. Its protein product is CASSLAGPGRGYTF.

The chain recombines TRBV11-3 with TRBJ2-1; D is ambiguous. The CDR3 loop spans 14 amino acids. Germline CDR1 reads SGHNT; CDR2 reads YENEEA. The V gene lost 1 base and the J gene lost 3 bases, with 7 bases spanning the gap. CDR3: CASSLAGSYNEQFF. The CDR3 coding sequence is TGTGCCAGCAGCTTAGCGGGCAGCTACAATGAGCAGTTCTTC. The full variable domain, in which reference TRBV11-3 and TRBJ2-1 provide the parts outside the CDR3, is EAGVVQSPRYKIIEKKQPVAFWCNPISGHNTLYWYLQNLGQGPELLIRYENEEAVDDSQLPKDRFSAERLKGVDSTLKIQPAELGDSAVYLCASSLAGSYNEQFFGPGTRLTVL.

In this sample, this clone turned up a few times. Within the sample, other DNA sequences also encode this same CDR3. CDR3 bases: TGTGCCAGCAGCTTAGCGGCCGGGAATGAGCAGTTCTTC. It codes for CASSLAAGNEQFF. The chain carries TRBV7-2 and TRBJ2-1; no firm D call. The CDR3 consists of 13 residues. V dropped 0 bases and J dropped 7 bases, with 7 bases sitting between them. Germline V gene lookup returns CDR1 SGHTA and CDR2 FQGNSA.

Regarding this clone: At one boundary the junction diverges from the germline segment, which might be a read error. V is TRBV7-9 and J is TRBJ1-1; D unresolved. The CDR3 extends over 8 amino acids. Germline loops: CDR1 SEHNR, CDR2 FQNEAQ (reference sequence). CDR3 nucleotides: TGTGCCAGCAGCCTCGAGATCTTT. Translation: CASSLEIF.

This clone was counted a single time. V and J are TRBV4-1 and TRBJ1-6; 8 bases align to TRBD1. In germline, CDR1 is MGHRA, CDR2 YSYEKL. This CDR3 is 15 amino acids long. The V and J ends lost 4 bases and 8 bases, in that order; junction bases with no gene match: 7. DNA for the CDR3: TGCGCCAGCAGCCTACTAACGGACAGGGATTCACCCCTCCACTTT. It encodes CASSLLTDRDSPLHF.

The CDR3, as DNA: TGTGCCAGCTCCGGGACAGATGGCTCACCCCTCCACTTT. Its protein is CASSGTDGSPLHF. The chain uses TRBV19 and TRBJ1-6; 7 nucleotides line up with TRBD1. J lost 10 bases, V lost 9 bases, and 9 bases had no gene match. The germline gives CDR1 LNHDA, CDR2 SQIVND (reference sequence). The CDR3 is made up of 13 amino acids.

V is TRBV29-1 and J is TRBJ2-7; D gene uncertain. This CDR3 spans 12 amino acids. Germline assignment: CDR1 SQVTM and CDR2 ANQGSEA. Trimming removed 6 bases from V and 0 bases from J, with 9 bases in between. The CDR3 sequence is CSVIRTSYEQYF. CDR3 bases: TGCAGCGTAATACGGACCTCCTACGAGCAGTACTTC.

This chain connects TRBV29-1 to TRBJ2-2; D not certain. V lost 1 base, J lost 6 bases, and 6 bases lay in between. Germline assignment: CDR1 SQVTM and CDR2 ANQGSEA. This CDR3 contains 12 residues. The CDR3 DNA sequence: TGCAGCGTTGAAGTGTACGCCGGGGAGCTGTTTTTT. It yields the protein CSVEVYAGELFF.

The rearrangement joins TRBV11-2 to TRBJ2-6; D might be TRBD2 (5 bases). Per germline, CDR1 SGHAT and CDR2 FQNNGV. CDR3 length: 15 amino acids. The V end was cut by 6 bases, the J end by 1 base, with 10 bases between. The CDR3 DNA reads TGTGCCAGCAGTCACAAGCGGTCTGGGGCCAACGTCCTGACTTTC. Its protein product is CASSHKRSGANVLTF.

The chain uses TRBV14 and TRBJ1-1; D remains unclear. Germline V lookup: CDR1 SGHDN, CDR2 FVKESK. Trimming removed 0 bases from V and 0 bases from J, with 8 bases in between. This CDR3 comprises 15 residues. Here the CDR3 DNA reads TGTGCCAGCAGCCAAGATCAATGGGTGAACACTGAAGCTTTCTTT. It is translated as CASSQDQWVNTEAFF.

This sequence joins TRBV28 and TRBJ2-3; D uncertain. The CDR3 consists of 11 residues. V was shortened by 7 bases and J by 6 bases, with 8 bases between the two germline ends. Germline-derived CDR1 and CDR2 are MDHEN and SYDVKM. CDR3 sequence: CASTLADTQYF. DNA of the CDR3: TGTGCCAGCACTCTCGCGGATACGCAGTATTTT.

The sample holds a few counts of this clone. The CDR3 DNA reads as TGCAGCGTCCTCGGACGGGGGGTTCGGGCTTTCTTT. Translation: CSVLGRGVRAFF. The chain is built from TRBV29-1 and TRBJ1-1, with a weak D call TRBD1 (5 bases). Germline CDR1 reads SQVTM; CDR2 reads ANQGSEA. CDR3 length: 12 residues. V lost 6 bases, J lost 11 bases, and 19 bases lay in between.

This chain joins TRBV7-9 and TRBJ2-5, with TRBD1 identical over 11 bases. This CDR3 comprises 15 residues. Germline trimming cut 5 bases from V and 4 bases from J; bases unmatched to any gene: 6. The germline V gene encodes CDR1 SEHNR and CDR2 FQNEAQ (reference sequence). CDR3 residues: CASSPGQGVGETQYF. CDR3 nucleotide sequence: TGTGCCAGCAGCCCGGGACAGGGGGTTGGAGAGACCCAGTACTTC. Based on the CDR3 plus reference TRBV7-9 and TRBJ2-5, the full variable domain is DTGVSQNPRHKITKRGQNVTFRCDPISEHNRLYWYRQTLGQGPEFLTYFQNEAQLEKSRLLSDRFSAERPKGSFSTLEIQRTEQGDSAMYLCASSPGQGVGETQYFGPGTRLLVL.

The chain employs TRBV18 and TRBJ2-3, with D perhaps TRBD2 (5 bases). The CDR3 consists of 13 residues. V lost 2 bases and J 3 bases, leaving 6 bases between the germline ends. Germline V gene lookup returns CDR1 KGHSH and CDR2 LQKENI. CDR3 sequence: CASSPSGTDTQYF. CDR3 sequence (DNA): TGTGCCAGCTCACCATCGGGGACAGATACGCAGTATTTT.

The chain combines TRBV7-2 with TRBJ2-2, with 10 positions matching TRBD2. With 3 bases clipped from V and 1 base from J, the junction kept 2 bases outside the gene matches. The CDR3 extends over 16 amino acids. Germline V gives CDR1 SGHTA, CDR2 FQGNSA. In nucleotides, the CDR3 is TGTGCCAGCAGCTTTGCTAGCGGGGGGAACACCGGGGAGCTGTTTTTT. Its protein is CASSFASGGNTGELFF.

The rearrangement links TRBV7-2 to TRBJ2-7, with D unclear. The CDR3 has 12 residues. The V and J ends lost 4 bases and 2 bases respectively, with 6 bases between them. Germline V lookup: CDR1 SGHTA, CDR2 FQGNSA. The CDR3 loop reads CASSSITYEQYF. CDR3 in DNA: TGTGCCAGCAGCTCCATTACCTACGAGCAGTACTTC.

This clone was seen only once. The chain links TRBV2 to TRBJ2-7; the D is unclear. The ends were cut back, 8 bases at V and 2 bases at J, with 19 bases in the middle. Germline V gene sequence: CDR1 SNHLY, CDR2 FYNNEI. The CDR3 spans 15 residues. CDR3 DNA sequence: TGTGCCAGCGCCAAAGAAAGGTTTTCAACCTACGAGCAGTACTTC. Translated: CASAKERFSTYEQYF.

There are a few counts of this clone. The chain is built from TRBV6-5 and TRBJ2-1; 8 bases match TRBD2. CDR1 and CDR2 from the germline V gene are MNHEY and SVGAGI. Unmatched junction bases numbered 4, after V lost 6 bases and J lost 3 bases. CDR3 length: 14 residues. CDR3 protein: CASSPGLDYNEQFF. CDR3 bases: TGTGCCAGCAGCCCGGGACTAGACTACAATGAGCAGTTCTTC.

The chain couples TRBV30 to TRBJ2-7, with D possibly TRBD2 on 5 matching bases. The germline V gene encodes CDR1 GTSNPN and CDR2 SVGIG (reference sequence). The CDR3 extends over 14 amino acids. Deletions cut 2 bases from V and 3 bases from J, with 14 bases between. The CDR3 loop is CAWSQLGGLYEQYF. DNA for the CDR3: TGTGCCTGGAGTCAACTAGGCGGCCTCTACGAGCAGTACTTC.

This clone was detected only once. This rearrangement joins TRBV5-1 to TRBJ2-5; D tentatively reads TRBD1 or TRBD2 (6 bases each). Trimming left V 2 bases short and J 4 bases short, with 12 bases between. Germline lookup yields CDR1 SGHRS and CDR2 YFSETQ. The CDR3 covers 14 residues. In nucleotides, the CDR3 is TGCGCCAGCAGCTTAAAGGGGGGCCTAGAGACCCAGTACTTC. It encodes CASSLKGGLETQYF.

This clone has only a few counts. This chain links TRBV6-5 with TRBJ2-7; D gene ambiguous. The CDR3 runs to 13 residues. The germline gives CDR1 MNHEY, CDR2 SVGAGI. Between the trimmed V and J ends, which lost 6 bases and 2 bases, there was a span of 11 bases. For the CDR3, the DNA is TGTGCCAGCAGAGGACCGGTTACCTACGAGCAGTACTTC. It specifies CASRGPVTYEQYF.

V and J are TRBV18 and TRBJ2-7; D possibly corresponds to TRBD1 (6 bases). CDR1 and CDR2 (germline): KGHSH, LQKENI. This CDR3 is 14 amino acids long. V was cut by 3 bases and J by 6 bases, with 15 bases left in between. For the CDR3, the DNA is TGTGCCAGCTCACCCGGAACAAACAGGGCCGAGCAGTACTTC. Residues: CASSPGTNRAEQYF.